The 22 T cell receptor beta chains in this list originate from one sample, sequenced in a study of CD8 T cells in ankylosing spondylitis. TCRdb re-derived calls from the 5' RACE reads in MiXCR, one entry per CDR3 protein. The sample holds about 110,000 distinct CDR3 sequences, 24% seen once. Sequenced: synovial fluid, either unsorted or a sorted T cell fraction (not recorded which). The origin of the receptors is a male donor with ankylosing spondylitis.

The chain couples TRBV3-1 to TRBJ2-5; 7 bases are a match to TRBD2. The CDR3 contains 16 residues. Germline loops: CDR1 LGHDT, CDR2 YNNKEL (reference sequence). The trim removed 5 bases at V and 2 bases at J, leaving 11 bases unmatched. The CDR3 DNA follows: TGTGCCAGCAGCTTACGACCACTAGCGCGACAAGAGACCCAGTACTTC. This sequence encodes CASSLRPLARQETQYF.

This chain connects TRBV18 to TRBJ2-1, with 13 bases lining up with TRBD2. With 4 bases clipped from V and 7 bases from J, the junction kept 4 bases outside the gene matches. The CDR3 loop spans 15 amino acids. Germline V gene sequence: CDR1 KGHSH, CDR2 LQKENI. CDR3 DNA: TGTGCCAGCTCACAAACTAGCGGGAGGGCAAATGAGCAGTTCTTC. Translated, it gives CASSQTSGRANEQFF. The whole variable domain, remainder taken from reference TRBV18 and TRBJ2-1, is NAGVMQNPRHLVRRRGQEARLRCSPMKGHSHVYWYRQLPEEGLKFMVYLQKENIIDESGMPKERFSAEFPKEGPSILRIQQVVRGDSAAYFCASSQTSGRANEQFFGPGTRLTVL.

The chain is built from TRBV12-3 or TRBV12-4 and TRBJ2-2, with D perhaps TRBD1 or TRBD2 (6 bases each). The CDR3 is made up of 15 amino acids. V was trimmed by 3 bases and J by 5 bases, leaving 13 bases between them. CDR3 sequence: CASSFTGARTGELFF. The CDR3 nucleotides are TGTGCCAGCAGTTTTACGGGGGCGCGAACCGGGGAGCTGTTTTTT.

The gene calls are TRBV29-1 and TRBJ2-1; the D gene is possibly TRBD2 (5 bases). CDR1 SQVTM and CDR2 ANQGSEA come from the germline V gene. CDR3 length equals 16 residues. Deletions cut 0 bases from V and 0 bases from J, with 12 bases between. CDR3 nucleotide sequence: TGCAGCGTTGAAGATCAAACTAGGAGCTCCTACAATGAGCAGTTCTTC. It encodes CSVEDQTRSSYNEQFF.

This sequence joins TRBV18 and TRBJ1-2; tentative D call: TRBD1 (6 bases). Trimming removed 3 bases at V and 4 bases at J, with 15 bases between. CDR1 and CDR2 from the germline V gene are KGHSH and LQKENI. This CDR3 is built from 15 residues. CDR3 in amino acids: CASSPTGQKFYGYTF. Written as DNA, the CDR3 is TGTGCCAGCTCACCCACCGGACAGAAATTCTATGGCTACACCTTC.

The gene calls are TRBV5-1 and TRBJ2-1; 9 positions match TRBD1. Germline V CDR1 and CDR2: SGHRS, YFSETQ. There are 15 residues in the CDR3. Losses at the gene ends were 0 bases for V and 4 bases for J; bases not matched to a gene: 2. CDR3: CASSLAGTGYNEQFF. The CDR3 bases are TGCGCCAGCAGCTTGGCCGGGACAGGGTACAATGAGCAGTTCTTC.

This chain uses TRBV7-8 with TRBJ2-7; D is undetermined. Germline CDR1 SGHVS, CDR2 FQNEAQ. The CDR3 consists of 14 residues. Between the trimmed V and J ends, which lost 1 base and 3 bases, there was a span of 10 bases. The CDR3 DNA is TGTGCCAGCAGCTTAGAGCTTACGGGCTACGAGCAGTACTTC. It translates to CASSLELTGYEQYF.

This clonotype was found many times. The chain combines TRBV15 with TRBJ2-2; 9 nucleotides agree with TRBD1. Per germline, CDR1 LNHNV and CDR2 YYDKDF (reference sequence). The V segment lost 6 bases and the J segment 3 bases; nucleotides outside the gene matches: 5. The CDR3 totals 15 residues. CDR3 DNA: TGTGCCACCAGAGGGGACAGGGAAGACACCGGGGAGCTGTTTTTT. Amino acid sequence: CATRGDREDTGELFF.

This clonotype has a handful of counts. The rearrangement joins TRBV20-1 to TRBJ2-5, with 8 nucleotides matching TRBD1. V was pared by 4 bases and J by 2 bases, with 0 bases of the junction left unmatched. The germline CDR1 and CDR2 sequences are DFQATT and SNEGSKA (reference sequence). The CDR3 covers 12 residues. The CDR3 region is CSANRGQETQYF. CDR3 DNA sequence: TGCAGTGCTAACAGGGGGCAAGAGACCCAGTACTTC.

This clonotype was observed a handful of times. The chain employs TRBV5-4 and TRBJ2-3; 13 positions agree with TRBD2. The CDR3 spans 16 residues. Germline CDR1 reads SGHNT; CDR2 reads YYREEE (reference sequence). Germline trimming cut 4 bases from V and 5 bases from J; bases unmatched to any gene: 7. The CDR3 sequence is CASSLGLAGVEDTQYF. The CDR3 bases are TGTGCCAGCAGCCTAGGACTAGCGGGAGTAGAAGATACGCAGTATTTT.

This chain connects TRBV2 to TRBJ1-2; D perhaps matches TRBD1 (5 bases). The CDR3 is 14 amino acids. Germline V gene data show CDR1 as SNHLY and CDR2 as FYNNEI. Between the trimmed V and J ends, which lost 7 bases and 2 bases, there was a span of 14 bases. CDR3 DNA: TGTGCCAGCACCAGACTGGGGGAGAACTATGGCTACACCTTC. The encoded protein is CASTRLGENYGYTF.

This clonotype was counted a few times. The V gene is TRBV7-9, the J gene TRBJ1-1; no definite D call. V was cut by 0 bases and J by 4 bases, with 6 bases left in between. CDR1 is SEHNR and CDR2 is FQNEAQ in the germline V gene (reference sequence). The CDR3 has 13 amino acids. CDR3 sequence (DNA): TGTGCCAGCAGCTTAGCCTGGGTCACTGAAGCTTTCTTT. It is translated as CASSLAWVTEAFF.

The rearrangement uses TRBV27 and TRBJ1-1, with D possibly TRBD1 on 5 matching bases. The CDR3 contains 15 residues. CDR1 and CDR2 from the germline V gene are MNHEY and SMNVEV (reference sequence). V was cut by 4 bases and J by 4 bases, with 16 bases left in between. In nucleotides, the CDR3 is TGTGCCAGCAGTTCCCAAGGCCAGGGAGGCACTGAAGCTTTCTTT. It codes for CASSSQGQGGTEAFF.

This clonotype was counted many times. This chain joins TRBV7-9 and TRBJ1-2; D ambiguous. The V end lost 1 base, the J end lost 4 bases, and 7 bases lay between the germline ends. Germline V lookup: CDR1 SEHNR, CDR2 FQNEAQ (reference sequence). The CDR3 loop spans 13 amino acids. This CDR3 is CASSLDGLYGYTF. CDR3 coding DNA: TGTGCCAGCAGCTTAGACGGTCTCTATGGCTACACCTTC.

The V call is TRBV28, the J call TRBJ2-5, with TRBD2 matching 10 bases. Germline V gene lookup returns CDR1 MDHEN and CDR2 SYDVKM. The CDR3 is 15 residues long. V trimming: 8 bases; J trimming: 7 bases; junction bases outside the gene matches: 13. CDR3 protein: CASREATSGLVTQYF. Written as DNA, the CDR3 is TGTGCCAGCCGAGAAGCGACTAGCGGGTTGGTGACCCAGTACTTC.

This clonotype appeared many times. J is TRBJ2-1 and V is TRBV19, with a tentative D call TRBD2 (6 bases). The CDR3 spans 17 residues. CDR1 LNHDA and CDR2 SQIVND come from the germline V gene (reference sequence). With 5 bases removed from V and 0 bases from J, the gap between germline ends came to 17 bases. CDR3 bases: TGTGCCAGTAGTGTGAACCGGGACTGGAGCTCCTACAATGAGCAGTTCTTC. Translating gives CASSVNRDWSSYNEQFF.

This clonotype was observed at least ten times. V gene TRBV10-2 combines with J gene TRBJ1-1, with a possible D match to TRBD1 (5 bases). Germline CDR1 reads WSHSY; CDR2 reads SAAADI. The CDR3 sequence is 12 residues long. The germline V and J ends were trimmed by 6 bases and 4 bases, with 9 bases remaining between them. The CDR3 bases are TGCGCCAGCAGGCAGGGTGGCACTGAAGCTTTCTTT. This sequence encodes CASRQGGTEAFF.

This clonotype was observed a handful of times. The chain combines TRBV11-2 with TRBJ1-2; D is unresolved. Deletions cut 8 bases from V and 2 bases from J, with 9 bases between. There are 12 residues in the CDR3. Looked up from germline, CDR1 is SGHAT and CDR2 is FQNNGV. CDR3: CASWGKNYGYTF. The CDR3 DNA reads TGTGCCAGCTGGGGAAAAAACTATGGCTACACCTTC. The entire variable domain, with the rest obtained from reference TRBV11-2 and TRBJ1-2, is as follows: EAGVAQSPRYKIIEKRQSVAFWCNPISGHATLYWYQQILGQGPKLLIQFQNNGVVDDSQLPKDRFSAERLKGVDSTLKIQPAKLEDSAVYLCASWGKNYGYTFGSGTRLTVV.

This clonotype has a handful of counts. The gene calls are TRBV7-2 and TRBJ1-1; D remains unclear. The CDR3 spans 13 residues. Trimming removed 5 bases from V and 1 base from J, with 8 bases in between. The germline V gene encodes CDR1 SGHTA and CDR2 FQGNSA. In nucleotides, the CDR3 is TGTGCCAGCAGCCGCCCGGGGAACACTGAAGCTTTCTTT. This sequence encodes CASSRPGNTEAFF.

The chain joins TRBV5-6 to TRBJ1-5, with a weak D call TRBD1 (5 bases). The CDR3 spans 14 residues. V dropped 0 bases and J dropped 3 bases, with 7 bases sitting between them. Per the germline V gene, CDR1 is SGHDT and CDR2 is YYEEEE. Here the CDR3 DNA reads TGTGCCAGCAGCTTGGGAGGGGTCAATCAGCCCCAGCATTTT. Amino acids: CASSLGGVNQPQHF. Full variable domain (remainder filled in from reference TRBV5-6 and TRBJ1-5): DAGVTQSPTHLIKTRGQQVTLRCSPKSGHDTVSWYQQALGQGPQFIFQYYEEEERQRGNFPDRFSGHQFPNYSSELNVNALLLGDSALYLCASSLGGVNQPQHFGDGTRLSIL.

This clonotype was seen a handful of times. This chain uses TRBV20-1 with TRBJ1-1; 7 bases match TRBD1. The germline V gene encodes CDR1 DFQATT and CDR2 SNEGSKA (reference sequence). Trimming removed 0 bases from V and 5 bases from J; junction bases left unmatched: 6. This CDR3 contains 14 residues. CDR3 loop: CSARDQSRGTEAFF. Written as DNA, the CDR3 is TGCAGTGCTAGAGATCAGAGCAGGGGGACTGAAGCTTTCTTT.

This clonotype was observed many times. The rearrangement joins TRBV20-1 to TRBJ2-3; 8 nucleotides align to TRBD2. V trimming: 0 bases; J trimming: 2 bases; junction bases outside the gene matches: 10. The CDR3 spans 17 residues. Germline loops: CDR1 DFQATT, CDR2 SNEGSKA (reference sequence). This chain's CDR3 is CSARDWRSGDLTDTQYF. In nucleotides, the CDR3 is TGCAGTGCTAGAGATTGGCGTAGCGGGGATCTCACAGATACGCAGTATTTT.